These 5 T cell receptor beta chains came from one sample sequenced in a study of graft-versus-host responses after intestinal transplantation. TCRdb's table, derived via immunoSEQ multiplex PCR, lists solely in-frame clones and lacks some. The data contain about 88,000 clones, 85% to 95% of them singletons. The antigens for these receptors are not known. Sequencing used unstimulated CD4+ T cells sorted from spleen or lymph node cells, obtained before transplant. These receptors all stem from a human donor who was the organ donor for an intestinal transplant.

The genes are TRBV19 and TRBJ2-1, with TRBD2 matching over 13 bases. CDR1 is LNHDA and CDR2 is SQIVND in the germline V gene (reference sequence). J lost 2 bases, V lost 7 bases, and 5 bases had no gene match. The CDR3 runs 16 residues. DNA for the CDR3: TGTGCCAGTACCCCGGGACTAGCGGGGACCTACAATGAGCAGTTCTTC. This encodes CASTPGLAGTYNEQFF.

The chain employs TRBV6-5 and TRBJ2-3; the D gene is possibly TRBD2 (6 bases). The germline V and J ends were trimmed by 0 bases and 6 bases, with 16 bases remaining between them. CDR1 and CDR2 from the germline V gene are MNHEY and SVGAGI. The CDR3 length is 16 residues. The CDR3 nucleotides read TGTGCCAGCAGTTACTCGAAGGCGGGATACCGGGATACGCAGTATTTT. It codes for CASSYSKAGYRDTQYF.

The genes are TRBV11-3 and TRBJ2-7; D is uncertain. Trimming cost V 2 bases and J 2 bases, with 7 bases left between them. The CDR3 is made up of 13 amino acids. The germline gives CDR1 SGHNT, CDR2 YENEEA. The CDR3 reads CASSLRPTYEQYF. Written as DNA, the CDR3 is TGTGCCAGCAGCTTACGCCCCACCTACGAGCAGTACTTC.

The rearrangement uses TRBV5-1 and TRBJ1-1; possibly TRBD1 for D (5 bases). Trimming took 2 bases from V and 1 from J, leaving 9 bases between them. Germline V CDR1 and CDR2: SGHRS, YFSETQ. The CDR3 covers 14 residues. CDR3 in amino acids: CASSFAGSNTEAFF. Here the CDR3 DNA reads TGCGCCAGCAGCTTTGCAGGGTCGAACACTGAAGCTTTCTTT.

The chain has TRBV2 and TRBJ2-1, with 9 bases aligning to TRBD2. Germline trimming cut 7 bases from V and 4 bases from J; bases unmatched to any gene: 2. The CDR3 sequence is 13 residues long. The germline CDR1 and CDR2 sequences are SNHLY and FYNNEI. DNA for the CDR3: TGTGCCAGCACGCTAGCGGGGTACAATGAGCAGTTCTTC. Translation gives CASTLAGYNEQFF.